This TCR beta chain was sequenced in a study of blood T cell repertoires in COVID-19. This clone appeared a single time. This CDR3 contains 18 residues. Germline lookup yields CDR1 MNHEY and CDR2 SMNVEV (reference sequence). The V and J ends lost 4 bases and 4 bases respectively, with 22 bases between them. Sequencing was performed with immunoSEQ multiplex PCR; in TCRdb, only in-frame clones are kept and a portion is missing. The sample lists tens of thousands of clones; 80% were seen once. The source is a woman older than 75 with acute or convalescent COVID-19. This chain connects TRBV27 to TRBJ1-4, with D perhaps matching TRBD1 (6 bases). The sequencing sample was made of peripheral blood. Here the CDR3 reads CASSSLRQAPRGNEKLFF. Written as DNA, the CDR3 is TGTGCCAGCAGTTCCCTCCGACAGGCCCCCCGGGGTAATGAAAAACTGTTTTTT.